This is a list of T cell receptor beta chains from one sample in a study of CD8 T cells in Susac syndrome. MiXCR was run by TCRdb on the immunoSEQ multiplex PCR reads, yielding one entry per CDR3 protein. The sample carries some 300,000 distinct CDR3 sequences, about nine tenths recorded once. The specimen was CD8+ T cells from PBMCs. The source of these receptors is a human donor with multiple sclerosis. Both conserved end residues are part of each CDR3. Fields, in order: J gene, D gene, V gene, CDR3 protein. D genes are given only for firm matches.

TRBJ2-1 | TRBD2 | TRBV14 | CASSQDFGLAGDQQFF
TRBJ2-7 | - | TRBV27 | CASSGLINGGNEQYF
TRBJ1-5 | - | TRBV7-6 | CASSSGLGNQPQHF
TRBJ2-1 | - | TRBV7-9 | CASSQSRTLEQFF
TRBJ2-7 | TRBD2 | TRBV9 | CASSETSGSHEQYF
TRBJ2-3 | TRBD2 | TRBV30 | CAWSAGTTPGTDTQYF
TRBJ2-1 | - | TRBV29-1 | CSVDGTNSYNEQFF
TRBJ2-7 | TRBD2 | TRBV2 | CASRKTSGEYEQYF
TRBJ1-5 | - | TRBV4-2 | CASSQETGPYSNQPQHF
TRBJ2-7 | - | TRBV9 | CASSLALTGTLTYEQYF
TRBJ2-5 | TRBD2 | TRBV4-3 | CASSHAPGGSRGRETQYF
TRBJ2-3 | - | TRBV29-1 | CSARGPYTDTQYF
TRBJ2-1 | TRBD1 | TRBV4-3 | CASSARRDRYNEQFF
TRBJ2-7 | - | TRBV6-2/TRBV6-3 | CASSYSYRHHPSYEQYF
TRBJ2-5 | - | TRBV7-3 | CASSLGAFVGETQYF
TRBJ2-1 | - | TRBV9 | CASSVAKAGAYNEQFF